The rows below give T cell receptor beta chains drawn from one sample of a study of regulatory T cells in long-lasting Graves disease. TCRdb recomputed calls from the multiplex PCR reads with MiXCR, one row per CDR3 protein. The sample lists about 440,000 distinct CDR3 sequences, around 15% seen once, with over 8.5% in the top ten. The same sample was also studied in work on T cells in Graves' hyperthyroidism and ophthalmopathy.

The sample was peripheral blood mononuclear cells (PBMCs), taken at new diagnosis, from a patient treated with antithyroid drugs. These receptors all stem from a woman in her thirties with Graves disease. The CDR3 runs from the conserved cysteine through the conserved F or W. Each record gives: clone size, V gene, J gene, D gene, CDR3 protein, CDR3 DNA. D genes are given only for firm matches. Clone size is given for some rows only: seen once, a few or many times, or a class if the clone is expanded.

>many|TRBV6-9|TRBJ1-5|NA
CASSYPRGGNQPQHF
TGTGCCAGCAGTTACCCCAGGGGAGGAAATCAGCCCCAGCATTTT
>many|TRBV18|TRBJ2-3|TRBD1
CASSPRTGEGTDTQYF
TGTGCCAGCTCACCCCGGACAGGGGAAGGGACAGATACGCAGTATTTT
>NA|TRBV20-1|TRBJ2-7|NA
CSAPRLPSYEQYF
TGCAGTGCTCCACGACTCCCCTCCTACGAGCAGTACTTC
>NA|TRBV9|TRBJ2-7|NA
CASSVGVTRSYEQYF
TGTGCCAGCAGCGTAGGTGTTACTAGATCCTACGAGCAGTACTTC
>NA|TRBV27|TRBJ2-7|TRBD1
CASSPGTGVSGYEQYF
TGTGCCAGCAGCCCGGGGACAGGGGTTTCGGGCTACGAGCAGTACTTC
>many|TRBV30|TRBJ2-2|NA
CASSGFTGELFF
TGTGCCTCCTCAGGGTTCACCGGGGAGCTGTTTTTT
>many|TRBV29-1|TRBJ1-2|NA
CSVEGFGNNYGYTF
TGCAGCGTTGAAGGGTTCGGGAATAACTATGGCTACACCTTC
>NA|TRBV2|TRBJ2-1|TRBD2
CASSGGRDEQFF
TGTGCCAGCAGTGGCGGGAGGGATGAGCAGTTCTTC
>many|TRBV30|TRBJ2-3|TRBD2
CAWMGAGVITDTQYF
TGTGCCTGGATGGGAGCGGGAGTAATCACAGATACGCAGTATTTT
>many|TRBV20-1|TRBJ1-1|NA
CSARALGADTEAFF
TGCAGTGCTAGAGCGTTAGGAGCAGACACTGAAGCTTTCTTT
>NA|TRBV19|TRBJ1-1|NA
CASSSGRLRDEAFF
TGTGCCAGTAGTAGTGGCAGGCTGCGTGATGAAGCTTTCTTT
>NA|TRBV28|TRBJ2-1|TRBD2
CASSPGLVLNEQFF
TGTGCCAGCAGTCCCGGACTAGTACTCAATGAGCAGTTCTTC
>few|TRBV5-1|TRBJ1-1|NA
CASSSSPLRGGYTEAFF
TGCGCCAGCAGCTCCTCTCCCCTCAGGGGTGGGTACACTGAAGCTTTCTTT
>many|TRBV15|TRBJ1-4|NA
CATSRDRGDEKLFF
TGTGCCACCAGCAGAGATCGTGGGGACGAAAAACTGTTTTTT
>NA|TRBV29-1|TRBJ2-7|NA
CSVRTSLRNEQYF
TGCAGCGTTAGGACTTCCCTCCGTAACGAGCAGTACTTC
>few|TRBV6-4|TRBJ2-1|NA
CASSEFGSSYNEQFF
TGTGCCAGCAGTGAGTTCGGAAGCTCCTACAATGAGCAGTTCTTC
>few|TRBV3-1|TRBJ2-7|NA
CASSQDFLEQYF
TGTGCCAGCAGCCAAGATTTCCTCGAGCAGTACTTC
>few|TRBV5-1|TRBJ1-5|NA
CASSWGTGQPQHF
TGCGCCAGCAGCTGGGGGACGGGGCAGCCCCAGCATTTT
>many|TRBV28|TRBJ2-4|NA
CASSQQGAKNIQYF
TGTGCCAGCAGCCAACAGGGCGCCAAAAACATTCAGTACTTC
>many|TRBV6-2/TRBV6-3|TRBJ2-7|NA
CASSSSTGLYEQYF
TGTGCCAGCAGTTCGTCCACAGGGCTATACGAGCAGTACTTC
>many|TRBV10-3|TRBJ2-1|NA
CAISDHTGYNEQFF
TGTGCCATCAGTGACCACACTGGGTACAATGAGCAGTTCTTC
>many|TRBV6-1|TRBJ1-4|NA
CAASRNEGLGEKLFF
TGTGCCGCGTCCAGAAACGAGGGGTTGGGTGAAAAACTGTTTTTT
>few|TRBV20-1|TRBJ1-2|NA
CSAPYTTNYGYTF
TGCAGTGCCCCCTATACTACTAACTATGGCTACACCTTC
>many|TRBV6-2/TRBV6-3|TRBJ2-1|NA
CAIRPEMNNEQFF
TGTGCCATCCGTCCTGAAATGAACAATGAGCAGTTCTTC
>few|TRBV30|TRBJ1-4|NA
CAWSRRKKLFF
TGTGCCTGGAGTAGGCGAAAAAAACTGTTTTTT
>many|TRBV2|TRBJ2-2|NA
CASSEADGNTGELFF
TGTGCCAGCAGTGAAGCGGACGGGAACACCGGGGAGCTGTTTTTT
>NA|TRBV12-3/TRBV12-4|TRBJ2-1|TRBD2
CATGGQGRGTSGRFYNEQFF
TGTGCCACCGGGGGACAGGGACGGGGTACTAGCGGGAGATTTTACAATGAGCAGTTCTTC
>many|TRBV5-1|TRBJ2-1|NA
CASSAEGWLSYNEQFF
TGCGCCAGCAGCGCGGAAGGGTGGCTCTCCTACAATGAGCAGTTCTTC
>NA|TRBV7-8|TRBJ2-2|TRBD2
CASSPTTSGGNTGELFF
TGTGCCAGCAGCCCTACGACTAGCGGGGGGAACACCGGGGAGCTGTTTTTT
>many|TRBV28|TRBJ1-5|NA
CASSPPADSNQPQHF
TGTGCCAGCAGTCCTCCGGCCGATAGCAATCAGCCCCAGCATTTT
>many|TRBV12-3/TRBV12-4|TRBJ2-2|TRBD2
CASSPTGGLAGLNSNGELFF
TGTGCCAGCAGTCCGACTGGGGGACTAGCGGGACTGAATTCAAATGGGGAGCTGTTTTTT
>few|TRBV13|TRBJ2-1|TRBD2
CASSQEGTSGRTNEQFF
TGTGCCAGCAGCCAAGAGGGGACTAGCGGGAGAACGAATGAGCAGTTCTTC
>NA|TRBV3-1|TRBJ2-7|TRBD2
CASSRGSRGLAGYYEQYF
TGTGCCAGCAGCCGGGGATCCAGGGGACTAGCGGGATACTACGAGCAGTACTTC
>many|TRBV4-1|TRBJ2-3|TRBD2
CASSPIFLPGRAADTQYF
TGCGCCAGCAGCCCGATTTTCCTCCCCGGGAGGGCCGCAGATACGCAGTATTTT
>many|TRBV7-2|TRBJ2-1|TRBD2
CASSPGGFSYNEQFF
TGTGCCAGCAGCCCGGGAGGTTTCTCCTACAATGAGCAGTTCTTC
>NA|TRBV11-2|TRBJ1-4|NA
CASSPTVTNEKLFF
TGTGCCAGCAGCCCGACAGTAACTAATGAAAAACTGTTTTTT
>many|TRBV7-9|TRBJ2-1|NA
CASSSGWEVSSYNEQFF
TGTGCCAGCAGCTCCGGTTGGGAGGTGAGCTCCTACAATGAGCAGTTCTTC
>few|TRBV15|TRBJ2-4|NA
CATSNQAQVQYF
TGTGCCACCAGCAACCAAGCTCAGGTTCAGTACTTC
>many|TRBV27|TRBJ2-3|NA
CASSLSRTLRQYPPDTQYF
TGTGCCAGCAGTTTATCGAGGACTCTCCGACAGTACCCCCCAGATACGCAGTATTTT
>many|TRBV3-1|TRBJ2-2|NA
CASSQITGELFF
TGTGCCAGCAGTCAGATCACCGGGGAGCTGTTTTTT
>many|TRBV3-1|TRBJ2-1|NA
CASSQHGREFGNEQFF
TGTGCCAGCAGCCAACATGGGAGAGAGTTTGGGAATGAGCAGTTCTTC
>NA|TRBV10-1|TRBJ2-3|NA
CAISDMRTSTDTQYF
TGTGCCATCAGTGATATGAGGACTAGCACAGATACGCAGTATTTT
>many|TRBV29-1|TRBJ2-1|TRBD2
CSVGGLAGPNEQFF
TGCAGCGTTGGGGGACTAGCGGGGCCCAATGAGCAGTTCTTC
>many|TRBV18|TRBJ1-2|NA
CASSRADYGYTF
TGTGCCAGCTCACGGGCGGACTATGGCTACACCTTC
>few|TRBV14|TRBJ1-1|NA
CASSQDRGFTEAFF
TGTGCCAGCAGCCAAGATAGGGGGTTCACTGAAGCTTTCTTT
>many|TRBV3-1|TRBJ2-1|TRBD2
CASSQQGLADNEQFF
TGTGCCAGCAGCCAACAGGGACTAGCGGACAATGAGCAGTTCTTC
>few|TRBV5-8|TRBJ1-2|NA
CASSLGPASYGYTF
TGTGCCAGCAGCTTGGGTCCAGCCTCCTATGGCTACACCTTC
>many|TRBV6-2/TRBV6-3|TRBJ1-2|TRBD1
CASSYSRQGADTF
TGTGCCAGCAGTTACTCGCGACAGGGGGCCGACACCTTC
>NA|TRBV5-4|TRBJ2-1|TRBD2
CASSSPGLAGDNEQFF
TGTGCCAGCAGCTCCCCGGGACTAGCGGGAGACAATGAGCAGTTCTTC
>few|TRBV15|TRBJ2-7|NA
CATSRDEFGVSYEQYF
TGTGCCACCAGCAGAGATGAATTTGGGGTCTCCTACGAGCAGTACTTC
>few|TRBV2|TRBJ1-1|NA
CASREDSMNTEAFF
TGTGCCAGCAGAGAGGACAGCATGAACACTGAAGCTTTCTTT
>many|TRBV28|TRBJ2-7|NA
CASSFPPQLPSYEQYF
TGTGCCAGCAGTTTTCCCCCGCAGCTACCCTCCTACGAGCAGTACTTC
>many|TRBV28|TRBJ2-1|TRBD2
CASSLIGGRRGYEQFF
TGTGCCAGCAGTTTAATCGGCGGGAGGAGGGGGTATGAGCAGTTCTTC
>few|TRBV7-2|TRBJ2-7|TRBD1
CASSLGPLTGGAGPYEQYF
TGTGCCAGCAGCTTGGGCCCCCTTACAGGGGGCGCGGGTCCCTACGAGCAGTACTTC
>many|TRBV5-1|TRBJ1-1|NA
CATTVAGVANTEAFF
TGCGCCACCACGGTGGCGGGCGTCGCGAACACTGAAGCTTTCTTT
>many|TRBV27|TRBJ1-3|NA
CASSLRGVGNTIYF
TGTGCCAGCAGTTTAAGAGGGGTTGGAAACACCATATATTTT
>many|TRBV20-1|TRBJ2-3|NA
CSAQSARATGVDTQYF
TGCAGTGCTCAAAGCGCTCGGGCCACAGGAGTAGATACGCAGTATTTT
>NA|TRBV7-2|TRBJ2-1|NA
CASSLGPRQSLYNEQFF
TGTGCCAGCAGCTTAGGTCCCAGACAATCACTCTACAATGAGCAGTTCTTC